A selection of T cell receptor beta chains follows, all from one sample in a study of CD8+ T cells in alopecia areata. Sequencing used immunoSEQ multiplex PCR; TCRdb keeps in-frame clones, though not all of them. The sample has more than 95,000 clones; around two fifths are singletons. The sample was CD4+ T cells sorted from blood. These receptors were obtained from a human donor with alopecia areata. Each CDR3 is given with its conserved first and last residue. Fields, in order: V gene, J gene, D gene, clone size, CDR3 protein, CDR3 DNA. A D gene is named only where the DNA matches it firmly. The size entry is marked missing in some rows and otherwise reads once, few, many or a size class.

v_gene: TRBV5-1; j_gene: TRBJ1-2; d_gene: TRBD1; abundance: -; CDR3aa: CASSLTTGIYGYTF; CDR3nt: TGCGCCAGCAGCTTGACGACAGGGATCTATGGCTACACCTTC
v_gene: TRBV30; j_gene: TRBJ2-7; d_gene: -; abundance: once; CDR3aa: CAWNLEGVPSYEQYF; CDR3nt: TGTGCCTGGAATTTAGAGGGCGTTCCCTCCTACGAGCAGTACTTC
v_gene: TRBV27; j_gene: TRBJ2-7; d_gene: TRBD2; abundance: -; CDR3aa: CASHGIAGPPYEQYF; CDR3nt: TGTGCCAGCCACGGGATAGCGGGCCCACCCTACGAGCAGTACTTC
v_gene: TRBV5-1; j_gene: TRBJ2-1; d_gene: -; abundance: few; CDR3aa: CASRSGFVDNEQFF; CDR3nt: TGCGCCAGCAGGTCAGGATTCGTCGACAATGAGCAGTTCTTC
v_gene: TRBV27; j_gene: TRBJ2-7; d_gene: TRBD1; abundance: -; CDR3aa: CASSLSGRWGTGGEQYF; CDR3nt: TGTGCCAGCAGTTTATCGGGGAGGTGGGGGACAGGGGGTGAGCAGTACTTC
v_gene: TRBV30; j_gene: TRBJ1-1; d_gene: TRBD1; abundance: -; CDR3aa: CAWGVRTGRSQAFF; CDR3nt: TGTGCCTGGGGGGTCAGGACAGGGCGATCCCAAGCTTTCTTT
v_gene: TRBV29-1; j_gene: TRBJ1-1; d_gene: TRBD1; abundance: few; CDR3aa: CSVNRGRGTEAFF; CDR3nt: TGCAGCGTTAACAGGGGCCGCGGCACTGAAGCTTTCTTT
v_gene: TRBV29-1; j_gene: TRBJ1-4; d_gene: -; abundance: -; CDR3aa: CSVARGTTNEKLFF; CDR3nt: TGCAGCGTGGCCAGGGGAACAACTAATGAAAAACTGTTTTTT
v_gene: TRBV29-1; j_gene: TRBJ2-5; d_gene: -; abundance: -; CDR3aa: CSVVPTEETQYF; CDR3nt: TGCAGCGTCGTGCCGACGGAAGAGACCCAGTACTTC
v_gene: TRBV23-1; j_gene: TRBJ2-7; d_gene: TRBD1; abundance: few; CDR3aa: CASSLGNRDRAHF; CDR3nt: TGCGCCAGCAGTCTGGGGAACCGGGACAGGGCCCATTTC
v_gene: TRBV19; j_gene: TRBJ2-5; d_gene: -; abundance: few; CDR3aa: CASSVTGSASWETQYF; CDR3nt: TGTGCCAGTAGTGTGACGGGATCGGCTTCCTGGGAGACCCAGTACTTC
v_gene: TRBV5-1; j_gene: TRBJ2-7; d_gene: -; abundance: -; CDR3aa: CASSSAGTAYEQYF; CDR3nt: TGCGCCAGCAGCTCCGCCGGGACCGCCTACGAGCAGTACTTC
v_gene: TRBV7-3; j_gene: TRBJ2-5; d_gene: -; abundance: -; CDR3aa: CASSFQGGQETQYF; CDR3nt: TGTGCCAGCAGCTTCCAGGGAGGACAAGAGACCCAGTACTTC
v_gene: TRBV7-9; j_gene: TRBJ2-3; d_gene: -; abundance: few; CDR3aa: CASSLLGDTQYF; CDR3nt: TGTGCCAGCAGCCTTCTAGGTGATACGCAGTATTTT
v_gene: TRBV7-9; j_gene: TRBJ1-6; d_gene: -; abundance: -; CDR3aa: CASSLGVGNSPLHF; CDR3nt: TGTGCCAGCAGCTTAGGAGTCGGGAATTCACCCCTCCACTTT
v_gene: TRBV29-1; j_gene: TRBJ1-5; d_gene: -; abundance: -; CDR3aa: CSVESGGNQPQHF; CDR3nt: TGCAGCGTTGAATCGGGAGGCAATCAGCCCCAGCATTTT
v_gene: TRBV29-1; j_gene: TRBJ2-5; d_gene: TRBD1; abundance: -; CDR3aa: CSARPGTGAQETQYF; CDR3nt: TGCAGCGCCAGGCCCGGGACAGGGGCCCAAGAGACCCAGTACTTC
v_gene: TRBV29-1; j_gene: TRBJ1-1; d_gene: TRBD1; abundance: -; CDR3aa: CSVGNRGQGTEAFF; CDR3nt: TGCAGCGTTGGTAACAGGGGACAGGGCACTGAAGCTTTCTTT
v_gene: TRBV29-1; j_gene: TRBJ2-3; d_gene: -; abundance: -; CDR3aa: CSVGGVLRDTQYF; CDR3nt: TGCAGCGTTGGCGGGGTCCTAAGGGATACGCAGTATTTT
v_gene: TRBV29-1; j_gene: TRBJ2-7; d_gene: -; abundance: -; CDR3aa: CSVAPGLGQVGQYF; CDR3nt: TGCAGCGTAGCCCCGGGACTCGGGCAGGTCGGGCAGTACTTC
v_gene: TRBV6-5; j_gene: TRBJ2-3; d_gene: TRBD1; abundance: few; CDR3aa: CASSYPRDRSTDTQYF; CDR3nt: TGTGCCAGCAGTTACCCGCGGGACAGGAGCACAGATACGCAGTATTTT
v_gene: TRBV4-3; j_gene: TRBJ1-2; d_gene: -; abundance: -; CDR3aa: CASSQGLLGSYTF; CDR3nt: TGCGCCAGCAGCCAAGGTCTACTCGGAAGCTACACCTTC
v_gene: TRBV7-8; j_gene: TRBJ1-1; d_gene: TRBD1; abundance: -; CDR3aa: CASSPFTGERAFF; CDR3nt: TGTGCCAGCAGCCCCTTTACAGGGGAACGAGCTTTCTTT
v_gene: TRBV6-6; j_gene: TRBJ2-1; d_gene: TRBD1; abundance: -; CDR3aa: CASNGQGVDEQFF; CDR3nt: TGTGCCAGCAACGGACAGGGGGTGGATGAGCAGTTCTTC
v_gene: TRBV5-1; j_gene: TRBJ2-2; d_gene: -; abundance: -; CDR3aa: CASSLRVSGIGELFF; CDR3nt: TGCGCCAGCAGCTTGAGGGTCAGTGGTATCGGGGAGCTGTTTTTT
v_gene: TRBV29-1; j_gene: TRBJ2-2; d_gene: -; abundance: -; CDR3aa: CSVVGVEGFGGELFF; CDR3nt: TGCAGCGTTGTGGGGGTTGAGGGGTTCGGCGGGGAGCTGTTTTTT
v_gene: TRBV28; j_gene: TRBJ2-7; d_gene: TRBD2; abundance: few; CDR3aa: CASSLPLSGRRYEQYF; CDR3nt: TGTGCCAGCAGTTTACCTCTTAGCGGGAGACGCTACGAGCAGTACTTC
v_gene: TRBV5-6; j_gene: TRBJ2-1; d_gene: -; abundance: -; CDR3aa: CASSLVDEQFF; CDR3nt: TGTGCCAGCAGCTTGGTGGATGAGCAGTTCTTC
v_gene: TRBV7-2; j_gene: TRBJ2-3; d_gene: -; abundance: -; CDR3aa: CASSLTHSDTQYF; CDR3nt: TGTGCCAGCAGCTTAACACATTCAGATACGCAGTATTTT
v_gene: TRBV29-1; j_gene: TRBJ1-2; d_gene: -; abundance: -; CDR3aa: CSVPDGYTF; CDR3nt: TGCAGCGTTCCGGATGGCTACACCTTC
v_gene: TRBV27; j_gene: TRBJ1-1; d_gene: TRBD1; abundance: -; CDR3aa: CASSLSGGPTEAFF; CDR3nt: TGTGCCAGCAGTTTATCAGGGGGCCCCACTGAAGCTTTCTTT
v_gene: TRBV7-9; j_gene: TRBJ2-7; d_gene: -; abundance: -; CDR3aa: CASSLFGEQYF; CDR3nt: TGTGCCAGCAGCTTATTCGGGGAGCAGTACTTC
v_gene: TRBV5-1; j_gene: TRBJ2-1; d_gene: -; abundance: -; CDR3aa: CASSLVSLAGIEQFF; CDR3nt: TGCGCCAGCAGCTTGGTGTCGCTAGCCGGTATTGAGCAGTTCTTC
v_gene: TRBV6-5; j_gene: TRBJ2-7; d_gene: TRBD1; abundance: -; CDR3aa: CASSYAGTGSYEQYF; CDR3nt: TGTGCCAGCAGTTACGCCGGGACAGGGTCCTACGAGCAGTACTTC
v_gene: TRBV28; j_gene: TRBJ1-2; d_gene: -; abundance: once; CDR3aa: CASSLTLLDSYFPHYGYTF; CDR3nt: TGTGCCAGCAGTTTAACCCTCTTGGACAGTTATTTCCCACACTATGGCTACACCTTC
v_gene: TRBV5-1; j_gene: TRBJ1-1; d_gene: -; abundance: few; CDR3aa: CASSMRVNTEAFF; CDR3nt: TGCGCCAGCAGCATGCGCGTGAACACTGAAGCTTTCTTT
v_gene: TRBV9; j_gene: TRBJ2-3; d_gene: -; abundance: -; CDR3aa: CASSVGPDTQYF; CDR3nt: TGTGCCAGCAGCGTGGGGCCAGATACGCAGTATTTT
v_gene: TRBV29-1; j_gene: TRBJ1-1; d_gene: -; abundance: -; CDR3aa: CSVERGAAGTEAFF; CDR3nt: TGCAGCGTTGAAAGGGGGGCCGCAGGGACTGAAGCTTTCTTT
v_gene: TRBV14; j_gene: TRBJ2-5; d_gene: TRBD2; abundance: few; CDR3aa: CASSQTSGGRTQYF; CDR3nt: TGTGCCAGCAGCCAAACTAGCGGGGGGAGGACCCAGTACTTC
v_gene: TRBV30; j_gene: TRBJ2-7; d_gene: TRBD1; abundance: -; CDR3aa: CAVQGYVEQYF; CDR3nt: TGTGCCGTACAGGGGTATGTCGAGCAGTACTTC
v_gene: TRBV20-1; j_gene: TRBJ2-1; d_gene: -; abundance: few; CDR3aa: CSASKGGLQFF; CDR3nt: TGCAGTGCCTCCAAGGGCGGCTTGCAGTTCTTC
v_gene: TRBV20-1; j_gene: TRBJ2-3; d_gene: -; abundance: -; CDR3aa: CSASESPIGYF; CDR3nt: TGCAGTGCTAGCGAATCACCCATCGGGTATTTT
v_gene: TRBV28; j_gene: TRBJ2-1; d_gene: TRBD1; abundance: -; CDR3aa: CASSGGVGNEQFF; CDR3nt: TGTGCCAGTTCAGGGGGAGTGGGCAATGAGCAGTTCTTC
v_gene: TRBV7-3; j_gene: TRBJ2-7; d_gene: TRBD2; abundance: few; CDR3aa: CASSLTAGGPHEQYF; CDR3nt: TGTGCCAGCAGCTTAACGGCGGGAGGGCCTCACGAGCAGTACTTC
v_gene: TRBV29-1; j_gene: TRBJ2-3; d_gene: -; abundance: few; CDR3aa: CSARAWESTDTQYF; CDR3nt: TGCAGCGCTAGGGCATGGGAGAGCACAGATACGCAGTATTTT
v_gene: TRBV29-1; j_gene: TRBJ1-1; d_gene: -; abundance: -; CDR3aa: CSVGGRAVNTEAFF; CDR3nt: TGCAGCGTTGGGGGGAGGGCGGTGAACACTGAAGCTTTCTTT
v_gene: TRBV25-1; j_gene: TRBJ2-7; d_gene: -; abundance: -; CDR3aa: CASSSFGRAVTEQYF; CDR3nt: TGTGCCAGCAGTTCATTCGGCAGGGCTGTAACTGAGCAGTACTTC
v_gene: TRBV29-1; j_gene: TRBJ2-2; d_gene: TRBD2; abundance: -; CDR3aa: CSVLGLAGGGGELFF; CDR3nt: TGCAGCGTACTGGGACTAGCGGGGGGCGGCGGGGAGCTGTTTTTT
v_gene: TRBV15; j_gene: TRBJ2-5; d_gene: -; abundance: -; CDR3aa: CATSRTGETQYF; CDR3nt: TGTGCCACCAGCAGGACAGGCGAGACCCAGTACTTC